A single sample is the source of the 9 T cell receptor beta chains below, sequenced in a study of cytomegalovirus exposure and HLA in healthy donors. PCR involved 60 Vbeta and 13 Jbeta primers. The data were produced by immunoSEQ multiplex PCR, yet TCRdb's version contains in-frame clones alone and is incomplete. The sample has 95,000 to 110,000 clones, around 67% seen once; the top ten hold around 3.5%. The specimen was PBMCs. These receptors originate from a woman in her fifties or sixties in good health and CMV-seronegative.

This clone turned up a few times. V and J are TRBV5-5 and TRBJ2-3; no clear D. The V end was cut by 0 bases, the J end by 4 bases, with 9 bases between. Germline lookup yields CDR1 SGHKS and CDR2 YYEKEE (reference sequence). This CDR3 has 14 amino acids. In DNA, the CDR3 is TGTGCCAGCAGCTTGGAATTAGCCTCAGATACGCAGTATTTT. Translation: CASSLELASDTQYF.

This chain uses TRBV11-1 with TRBJ2-3, with D tentatively TRBD2 (7 bases). From germline, CDR1 is SGHAT and CDR2 FQDESV (reference sequence). There are 15 residues in the CDR3. V dropped 1 base and J dropped 5 bases, with 13 bases sitting between them. The CDR3 DNA sequence: TGTGCCAGCAGCTTAGTATGGGGGGGCAAAGATACGCAGTATTTT. Encoded protein: CASSLVWGGKDTQYF.

This clone was seen only a few times. This CDR3 is also generated by other DNA sequences in the sample. The rearrangement joins TRBV6-6 to TRBJ2-4; maybe TRBD1 (6 bases). The ends were cut back, 5 bases at V and 2 bases at J, with 16 bases in the middle. Germline V lookup: CDR1 MNHNY, CDR2 SVGAGI (reference sequence). The CDR3 runs to 16 residues. The CDR3 is CASSPFSGETKNIQYF. The CDR3 DNA reads TGTGCCAGCAGTCCATTCTCAGGGGAGACCAAAAACATTCAGTACTTC.

V gene TRBV5-1 combines with J gene TRBJ2-3; the D is unclear. The CDR3 covers 12 residues. Deletions cut 0 bases from V and 6 bases from J, with 5 bases between. CDR1 and CDR2 (germline): SGHRS, YFSETQ. The CDR3 sequence is CASSLVGDTQYF. CDR3 DNA sequence: TGCGCCAGCAGCTTGGTCGGGGATACGCAGTATTTT.

This chain connects TRBV7-9 to TRBJ1-2; 10 bases align to TRBD1. The germline CDR1 and CDR2 sequences are SEHNR and FQNEAQ (reference sequence). The V gene end was trimmed by 5 bases and the J gene end by 6 bases; junction bases not matched to a gene: 12. This CDR3 region has 16 residues. The chain's CDR3 is CASSTYLDRGLHGYTF. The CDR3 DNA sequence: TGTGCCAGCAGCACGTACCTAGACAGGGGGCTACATGGCTACACCTTC.

The rearrangement joins TRBV5-8 to TRBJ2-7; tentatively, D is TRBD1 (5 bases). With 1 base removed from V and 4 bases from J, the gap between germline ends came to 12 bases. This CDR3 region has 14 residues. Per germline, CDR1 SGHTS and CDR2 YDEGEE. In nucleotides, the CDR3 is TGTGCCAGCAGCTTGTGGCAGGGTCCTTACGAGCAGTACTTC. Its protein is CASSLWQGPYEQYF.

The gene calls are TRBV29-1 and TRBJ2-5, with D tentatively TRBD1 (6 bases). V lost 6 bases to trimming and J lost 2 bases, with 10 bases between them. Germline V gene lookup returns CDR1 SQVTM and CDR2 ANQGSEA. CDR3 size: 12 residues. This CDR3 is CSVGQRQETQYF. The CDR3 coding sequence is TGCAGCGTCGGACAGAGACAAGAGACCCAGTACTTC.

The rearrangement joins TRBV27 to TRBJ1-5, with TRBD1 as a possible D gene (5 bases). Trimming took off 6 bases at V and 4 bases at J, with 16 bases between the two ends. The CDR3 covers 15 residues. Per germline, CDR1 MNHEY and CDR2 SMNVEV (reference sequence). This CDR3 is CASSPWGQQNQPQHF. The CDR3, as DNA: TGTGCCAGCAGCCCATGGGGCCAGCAAAATCAGCCCCAGCATTTT.

This chain joins TRBV28 and TRBJ1-2; no clear D gene. Germline assignment: CDR1 MDHEN and CDR2 SYDVKM. Trimming shortened V by 5 bases and J by 2 bases, and 12 bases separated the two germline ends. The CDR3 consists of 14 residues. CDR3 sequence: CASSLQVSNYGYTF. The CDR3 DNA reads TGTGCCAGCAGTCTCCAGGTTTCAAACTATGGCTACACCTTC.